Each of the 16 T cell receptor beta chains below was sequenced from the same sample in a study of blood T cell repertoires in COVID-19. TCRdb's copy holds only in-frame clones and misses some; the assay was immunoSEQ multiplex PCR. The sample has about 50,000 clones, around 85% seen once. The source material was peripheral blood. These receptor sequences come from a human donor in a cohort sampled during active COVID-19.

This chain joins TRBV5-6 and TRBJ2-3, with 11 positions matching TRBD2. The CDR3 extends over 16 amino acids. With V trimmed by 4 bases and J by 6 bases, 10 bases remained unmatched. CDR1 is SGHDT and CDR2 is YYEEEE in the germline V gene. CDR3 residues: CASSPTSGRVVDTQYF. CDR3 nucleotides: TGTGCCAGCAGCCCTACTAGCGGGAGAGTTGTGGATACGCAGTATTTT.

The chain is built from TRBV6-1 and TRBJ2-7; the D gene is possibly TRBD2 (5 bases). The CDR3 contains 15 residues. V shed 3 bases and J shed 4 bases, with 16 bases lying between them. Per germline, CDR1 MNHNS and CDR2 SASEGT. The CDR3 bases are TGTGCCAGCAGTGACCCTACTAGAATTCTGTACGAGCAGTACTTC. Amino acid sequence: CASSDPTRILYEQYF.

The gene calls are TRBV4-1 and TRBJ2-1; tentatively, D is TRBD2 (6 bases). Germline V lookup: CDR1 MGHRA, CDR2 YSYEKL. Trimming left V 0 bases short and J 4 bases short, with 13 bases between. This CDR3 is built from 16 residues. As DNA, the CDR3 is TGCGCCAGCAGCCAAGAGCGGCGGGGCGGGTACAATGAGCAGTTCTTC. Amino acids: CASSQERRGGYNEQFF.

V and J are TRBV9 and TRBJ2-6; D gene uncertain. From germline, CDR1 is SGDLS and CDR2 YYNGEE. The CDR3 is made up of 16 amino acids. Trimming shortened V by 0 bases and J by 4 bases, and 11 bases separated the two germline ends. The chain's CDR3 is CASSVDHSSGANVLTF. In DNA, the CDR3 is TGTGCCAGCAGCGTAGACCACAGCTCCGGGGCCAACGTCCTGACTTTC.

The rearrangement links TRBV27 to TRBJ1-4; 9 bases line up with TRBD1. CDR1 is MNHEY and CDR2 is SMNVEV in the germline V gene (reference sequence). V lost 3 bases, J lost 7 bases, and 3 bases stayed unmatched. The CDR3 extends over 14 amino acids. CDR3 protein: CASSFTGGREKLFF. CDR3 coding DNA: TGTGCCAGCAGTTTTACAGGGGGCCGTGAAAAACTGTTTTTT.

The chain is built from TRBV6-5 and TRBJ2-7, with no clear D. V lost 4 bases, J lost 3 bases, and 4 bases lay in between. Germline CDR1 MNHEY, CDR2 SVGAGI. The CDR3 length is 11 residues. The CDR3 sequence is CASSFLYEQYF. As DNA, the CDR3 is TGTGCCAGCAGTTTTCTCTACGAGCAGTACTTC.

The chain links TRBV30 to TRBJ2-7; 8 nucleotides match TRBD2. This CDR3 is 16 amino acids long. V lost 0 bases and J lost 4; bases outside the gene matches: 11. Germline V gives CDR1 GTSNPN, CDR2 SVGIG (reference sequence). The CDR3 loop is CAWSVALAGGRYEQYF. The CDR3, as DNA: TGTGCCTGGAGTGTAGCTTTGGCGGGGGGAAGGTACGAGCAGTACTTC.

The rearrangement links TRBV5-6 to TRBJ2-3; TRBD1 matches at 7 bases. V lost 3 bases to trimming and J lost 1 base; unmatched junction nucleotides: 8. Germline assignment: CDR1 SGHDT and CDR2 YYEEEE. CDR3 size: 16 residues. The CDR3 loop reads CASSSTQTGGTDTQYF. In nucleotides, the CDR3 is TGTGCCAGCAGCTCGACCCAAACAGGGGGCACAGATACGCAGTATTTT.

The rearrangement uses TRBV27 and TRBJ1-1; unclear D gene. Germline CDR1 reads MNHEY; CDR2 reads SMNVEV (reference sequence). Trimming pared 2 bases from V and 3 bases from J, leaving 13 bases between. The CDR3 has 15 residues. This CDR3 reads CASSLVTGWDTEAFF. CDR3 DNA sequence: TGTGCCAGCAGTTTAGTGACGGGTTGGGACACTGAAGCTTTCTTT.

J is TRBJ1-6 and V is TRBV7-2; 11 bases line up with TRBD1. Germline CDR1 and CDR2: SGHTA and FQGNSA. The CDR3 spans 17 residues. V trimming: 4 bases; J trimming: 8 bases; junction bases outside the gene matches: 10. In DNA form, the CDR3 reads TGTGCCAGCAGCTCCAAGCCCGGACAGGGGGCCTATTCACCCCTCCACTTT. Its protein is CASSSKPGQGAYSPLHF. Complete variable domain (other parts from reference TRBV7-2 and TRBJ1-6): GAGVSQSPSNKVTEKGKDVELRCDPISGHTALYWYRQSLGQGLEFLIYFQGNSAPDKSGLPSDRFSAERTGGSVSTLTIQRTQQEDSAVYLCASSSKPGQGAYSPLHFGNGTRLTVT.

The V gene is TRBV15, the J gene TRBJ1-4; D not certain. Germline values: CDR1 LNHNV, CDR2 YYDKDF (reference sequence). V gave up 0 bases and J gave up 5 bases, with 7 bases separating them. CDR3 length equals 14 residues. The CDR3 sequence: CATSRDEGNEKLFF. CDR3 bases: TGTGCCACCAGCAGAGATGAGGGAAATGAAAAACTGTTTTTT.

The chain is built from TRBV29-1 and TRBJ2-2; 7 bases fit TRBD1. Per the germline V gene, CDR1 is SQVTM and CDR2 is ANQGSEA. The CDR3 extends over 15 amino acids. Trimming took 6 bases from V and 4 from J; bases not matched to a gene: 11. CDR3 nucleotides: TGCAGCGTAGCCTTTTCGAACAGGGGCACCGGGGAGCTGTTTTTT. This sequence encodes CSVAFSNRGTGELFF.

The chain couples TRBV5-6 to TRBJ2-7; TRBD2 agrees at 8 bases. With 1 base clipped from V and 6 bases from J, the junction kept 0 bases outside the gene matches. The CDR3 has 12 amino acids. Germline CDR1 SGHDT, CDR2 YYEEEE. The chain's CDR3 is CASSLSGGEQYF. The CDR3 coding sequence is TGTGCCAGCAGCTTGAGCGGGGGCGAGCAGTACTTC.

This clone qualifies as medium-sized (0.01 to 0.1%). The chain employs TRBV4-3 and TRBJ1-5; D gene ambiguous. Germline V gene sequence: CDR1 LGHNA, CDR2 YSLEER. This CDR3 is 13 amino acids long. V shed 0 bases and J shed 5 bases, with 5 bases lying between them. In nucleotides, the CDR3 is TGCGCCAGCAGCCAAGATCGTCATCAGCCCCAGCATTTT. As protein: CASSQDRHQPQHF.

The CDR3 DNA follows: TGTGCCAGCCTTAGCGGGGGGCCTCACAATGAGCAGTTCTTC. Residues: CASLSGGPHNEQFF. The rearrangement uses TRBV6-5 and TRBJ2-1; 10 bases are shared with TRBD2. V lost 8 bases, J lost 5 bases, and 6 bases stayed unmatched. The CDR3 has 14 amino acids. From germline, CDR1 is MNHEY and CDR2 SVGAGI.

The J gene is TRBJ2-2, the V gene TRBV7-9; 8 bases fit TRBD1. Germline lookup yields CDR1 SEHNR and CDR2 FQNEAQ (reference sequence). V lost 6 bases, J lost 0 bases, and 3 bases stayed unmatched. The CDR3 sequence is 15 residues long. This CDR3 is CASRPDRANTGELFF. The DNA for the CDR3 is TGTGCCAGCAGACCGGACAGGGCGAACACCGGGGAGCTGTTTTTT.